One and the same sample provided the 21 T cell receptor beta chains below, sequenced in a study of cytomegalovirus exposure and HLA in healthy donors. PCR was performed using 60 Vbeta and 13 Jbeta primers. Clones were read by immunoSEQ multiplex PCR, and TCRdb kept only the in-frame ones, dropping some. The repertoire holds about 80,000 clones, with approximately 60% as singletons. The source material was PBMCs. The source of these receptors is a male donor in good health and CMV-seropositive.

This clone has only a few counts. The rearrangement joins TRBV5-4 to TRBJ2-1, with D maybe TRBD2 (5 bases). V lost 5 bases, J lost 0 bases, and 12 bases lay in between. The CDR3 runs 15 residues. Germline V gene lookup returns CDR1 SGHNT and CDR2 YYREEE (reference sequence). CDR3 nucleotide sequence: TGTGCCAGCAGTTCGGACTCGAGCTCCTACAATGAGCAGTTCTTC. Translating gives CASSSDSSSYNEQFF. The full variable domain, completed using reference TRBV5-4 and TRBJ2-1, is ETGVTQSPTHLIKTRGQQVTLRCSSQSGHNTVSWYQQALGQGPQFIFQYYREEENGRGNFPPRFSGLQFPNYSSELNVNALELDDSALYLCASSSDSSSYNEQFFGPGTRLTVL.

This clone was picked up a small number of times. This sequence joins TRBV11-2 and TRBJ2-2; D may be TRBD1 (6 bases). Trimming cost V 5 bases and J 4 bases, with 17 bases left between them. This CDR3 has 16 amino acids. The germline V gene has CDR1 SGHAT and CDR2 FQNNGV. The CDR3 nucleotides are TGTGCCAGCAGCCGAGTCAGGGGAAGGGGCACCGGGGAGCTGTTTTTT. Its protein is CASSRVRGRGTGELFF.

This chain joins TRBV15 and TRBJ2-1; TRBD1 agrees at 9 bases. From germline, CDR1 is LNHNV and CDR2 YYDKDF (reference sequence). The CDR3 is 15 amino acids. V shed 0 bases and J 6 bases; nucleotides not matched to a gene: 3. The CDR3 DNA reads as TGTGCCACCAGCAGAGATGGGGGACAGGGCAATGAGCAGTTCTTC. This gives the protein CATSRDGGQGNEQFF.

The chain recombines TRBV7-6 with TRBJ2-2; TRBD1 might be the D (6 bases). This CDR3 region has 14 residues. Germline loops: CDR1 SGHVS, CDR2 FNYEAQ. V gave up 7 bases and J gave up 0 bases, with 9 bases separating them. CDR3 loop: CASTDSANTGELFF. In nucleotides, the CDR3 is TGTGCCAGCACGGACAGTGCGAACACCGGGGAGCTGTTTTTT. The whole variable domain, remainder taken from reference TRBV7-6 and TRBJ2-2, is GAGVSQSPRYKVTKRGQDVALRCDPISGHVSLYWYRQALGQGPEFLTYFNYEAQQDKSGLPNDRFSAERPEGSISTLTIQRTEQRDSAMYRCASTDSANTGELFFGEGSRLTVL.

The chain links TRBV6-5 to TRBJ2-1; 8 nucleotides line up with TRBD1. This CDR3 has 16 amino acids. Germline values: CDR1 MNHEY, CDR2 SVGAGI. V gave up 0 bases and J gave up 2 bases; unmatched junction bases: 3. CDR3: CASSYSQGAPYNEQFF. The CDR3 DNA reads TGTGCCAGCAGTTACTCCCAGGGGGCGCCCTACAATGAGCAGTTCTTC.

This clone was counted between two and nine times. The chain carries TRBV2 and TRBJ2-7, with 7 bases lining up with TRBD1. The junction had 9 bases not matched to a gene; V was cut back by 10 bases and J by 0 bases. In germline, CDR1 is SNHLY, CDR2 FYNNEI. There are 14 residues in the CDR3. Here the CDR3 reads CAIVDRASSYEQYF. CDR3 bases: TGTGCCATCGTAGACAGGGCTAGCTCCTACGAGCAGTACTTC.

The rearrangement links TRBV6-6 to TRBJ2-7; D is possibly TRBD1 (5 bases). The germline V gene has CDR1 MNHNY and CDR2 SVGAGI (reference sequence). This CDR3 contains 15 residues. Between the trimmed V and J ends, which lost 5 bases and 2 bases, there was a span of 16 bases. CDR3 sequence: CASSPSAGLTYEQYF. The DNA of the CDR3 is TGTGCCAGCAGTCCCTCGGCAGGGTTAACCTACGAGCAGTACTTC.

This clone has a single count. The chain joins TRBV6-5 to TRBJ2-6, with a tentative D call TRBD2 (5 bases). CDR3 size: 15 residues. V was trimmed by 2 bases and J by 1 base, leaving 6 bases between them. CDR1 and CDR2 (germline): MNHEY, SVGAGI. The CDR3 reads CASSYRGSGANVLTF. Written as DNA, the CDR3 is TGTGCCAGCAGTTACCGGGGATCTGGGGCCAACGTCCTGACTTTC.

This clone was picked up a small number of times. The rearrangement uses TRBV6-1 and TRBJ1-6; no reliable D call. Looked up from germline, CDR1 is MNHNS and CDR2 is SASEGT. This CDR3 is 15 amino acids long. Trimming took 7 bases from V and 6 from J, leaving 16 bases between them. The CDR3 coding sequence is TGTGCCAGCACCCTGGCCGCGGGGTCTAATTCACCCCTCCACTTT. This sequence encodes CASTLAAGSNSPLHF.

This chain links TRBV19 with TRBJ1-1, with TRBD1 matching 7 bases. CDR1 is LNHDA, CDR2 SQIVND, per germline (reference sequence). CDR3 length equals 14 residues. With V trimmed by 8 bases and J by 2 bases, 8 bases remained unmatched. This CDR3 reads CASGMGDRNTEAFF. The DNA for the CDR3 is TGTGCCAGTGGAATGGGGGACAGAAACACTGAAGCTTTCTTT.

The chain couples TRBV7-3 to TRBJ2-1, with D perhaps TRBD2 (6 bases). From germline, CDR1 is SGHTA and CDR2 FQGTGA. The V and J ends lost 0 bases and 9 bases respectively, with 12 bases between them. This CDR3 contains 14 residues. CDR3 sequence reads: CASSLTGTRSEQFF. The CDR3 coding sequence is TGTGCCAGCAGCTTAACAGGGACTCGGAGTGAGCAGTTCTTC.

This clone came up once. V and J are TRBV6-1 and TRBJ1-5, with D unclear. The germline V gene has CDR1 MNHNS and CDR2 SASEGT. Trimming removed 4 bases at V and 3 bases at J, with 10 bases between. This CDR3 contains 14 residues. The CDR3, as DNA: TGTGCCAGCAGTGTCGGCGGGTACAATCAGCCCCAGCATTTT. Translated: CASSVGGYNQPQHF.

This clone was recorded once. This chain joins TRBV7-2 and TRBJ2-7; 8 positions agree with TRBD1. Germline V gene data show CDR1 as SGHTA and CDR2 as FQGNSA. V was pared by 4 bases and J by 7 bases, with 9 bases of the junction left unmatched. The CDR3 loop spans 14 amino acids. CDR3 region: CASSSRDRYMEQYF. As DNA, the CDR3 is TGTGCCAGCAGCTCCCGGGACAGGTATATGGAGCAGTACTTC. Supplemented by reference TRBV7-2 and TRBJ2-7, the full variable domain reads GAGVSQSPSNKVTEKGKDVELRCDPISGHTALYWYRQSLGQGLEFLIYFQGNSAPDKSGLPSDRFSAERTGGSVSTLTIQRTQQEDSAVYLCASSSRDRYMEQYFGPGTRLTVT.

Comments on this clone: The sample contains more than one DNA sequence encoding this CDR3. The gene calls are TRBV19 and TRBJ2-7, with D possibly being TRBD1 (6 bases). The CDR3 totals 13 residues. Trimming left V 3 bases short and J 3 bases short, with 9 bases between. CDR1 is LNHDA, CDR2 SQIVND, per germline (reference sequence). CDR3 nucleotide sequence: TGTGCCAGTAGTATTGAGGACAGCTACGAGCAGTACTTC. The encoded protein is CASSIEDSYEQYF.

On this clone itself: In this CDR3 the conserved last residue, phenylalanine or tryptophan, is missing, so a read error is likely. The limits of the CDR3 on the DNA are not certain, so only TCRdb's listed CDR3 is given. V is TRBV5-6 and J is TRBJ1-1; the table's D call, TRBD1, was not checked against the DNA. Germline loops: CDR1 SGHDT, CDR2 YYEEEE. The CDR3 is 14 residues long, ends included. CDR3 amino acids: CASSSPPLRDRTTI.

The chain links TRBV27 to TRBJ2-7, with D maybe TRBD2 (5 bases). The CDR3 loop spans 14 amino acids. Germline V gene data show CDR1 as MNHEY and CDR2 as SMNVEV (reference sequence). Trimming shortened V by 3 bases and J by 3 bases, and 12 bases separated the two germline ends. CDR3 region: CASSFAGENYEQYF. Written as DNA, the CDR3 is TGTGCCAGCAGTTTTGCCGGGGAGAACTACGAGCAGTACTTC.

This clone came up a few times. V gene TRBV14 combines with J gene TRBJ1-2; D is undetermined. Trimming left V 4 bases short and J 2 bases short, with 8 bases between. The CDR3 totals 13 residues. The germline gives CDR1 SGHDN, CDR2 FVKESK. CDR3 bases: TGTGCCAGCAGCCCTGCCGGGAACTATGGCTACACCTTC. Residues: CASSPAGNYGYTF.

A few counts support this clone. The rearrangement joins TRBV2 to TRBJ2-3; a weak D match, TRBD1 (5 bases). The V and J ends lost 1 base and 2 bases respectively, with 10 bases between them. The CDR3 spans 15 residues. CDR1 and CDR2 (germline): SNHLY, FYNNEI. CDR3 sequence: CASSEGAGNTDTQYF. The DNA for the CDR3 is TGTGCCAGCAGTGAAGGGGCAGGGAACACAGATACGCAGTATTTT.

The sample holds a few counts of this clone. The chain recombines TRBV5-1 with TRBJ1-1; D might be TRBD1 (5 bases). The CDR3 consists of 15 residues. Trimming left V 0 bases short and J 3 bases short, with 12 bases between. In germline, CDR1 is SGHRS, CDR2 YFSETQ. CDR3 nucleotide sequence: TGCGCCAGCAGCTTGGCCCTTTCAGGGTACACTGAAGCTTTCTTT. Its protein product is CASSLALSGYTEAFF.

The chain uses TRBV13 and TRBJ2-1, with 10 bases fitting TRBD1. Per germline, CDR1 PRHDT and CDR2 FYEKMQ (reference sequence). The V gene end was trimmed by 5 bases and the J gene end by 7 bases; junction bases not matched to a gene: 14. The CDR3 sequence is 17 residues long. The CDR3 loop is CASSRRAGTGDWNEQFF. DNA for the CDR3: TGTGCCAGCAGCCGAAGAGCCGGGACAGGGGATTGGAATGAGCAGTTCTTC.

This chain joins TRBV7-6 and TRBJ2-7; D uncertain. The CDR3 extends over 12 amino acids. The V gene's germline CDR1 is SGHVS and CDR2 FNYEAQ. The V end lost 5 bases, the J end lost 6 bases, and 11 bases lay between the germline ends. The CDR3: CASSPGDREQYF. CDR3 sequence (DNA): TGTGCCAGCAGCCCAGGCGACCGCGAGCAGTACTTC.